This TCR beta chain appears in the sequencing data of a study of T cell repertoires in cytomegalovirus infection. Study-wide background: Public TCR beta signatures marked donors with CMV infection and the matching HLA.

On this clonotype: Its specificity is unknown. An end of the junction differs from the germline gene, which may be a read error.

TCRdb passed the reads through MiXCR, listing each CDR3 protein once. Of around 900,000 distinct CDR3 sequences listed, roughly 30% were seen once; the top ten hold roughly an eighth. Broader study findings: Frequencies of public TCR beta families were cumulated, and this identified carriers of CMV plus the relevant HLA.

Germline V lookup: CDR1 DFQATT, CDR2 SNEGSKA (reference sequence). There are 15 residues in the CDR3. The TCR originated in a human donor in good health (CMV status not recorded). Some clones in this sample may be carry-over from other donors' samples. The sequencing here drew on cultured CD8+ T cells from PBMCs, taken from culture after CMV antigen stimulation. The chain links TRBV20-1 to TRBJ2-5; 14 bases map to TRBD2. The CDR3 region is CSARGLAGGQETQYF. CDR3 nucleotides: TGCAGTGCAAGAGGACTAGCGGGGGGTCAAGAGACCCAGTACTTC.